What follows are 14 T cell receptor beta chains derived from one specimen sequenced in a study of radiotherapy plus CTLA-4 blockade in lung cancer (dated by TCRdb to 2016 to 2019). Libraries were constructed by the immunoSEQ multiplex PCR assay. The immuneACCESS repertoire file appears here via TCRdb, limited to in-frame rearrangements. These files lack a portion of the clones; in checked studies, under half of the deficit traces to unresolved V genes, and the cause of the others is not known. Within this sample are tens of thousands of clones, with roughly 80% of them counted one time only. 16% of the sample is taken by the ten largest. Sample: peripheral blood, taken from a patient treated with radiotherapy plus ipilimumab. The source is a human donor with non-small cell lung cancer who had a complete response to radiotherapy plus ipilimumab.

The chain is built from TRBV7-2 and TRBJ2-6; 8 bases match TRBD1. Germline assignment: CDR1 SGHTA and CDR2 FQGNSA. V lost 7 bases, J lost 0 bases, and 8 bases stayed unmatched. The CDR3 covers 17 residues. The CDR3, as DNA: TGTGCCAGCACCCTTCGGACAGGGCCCTCTGGGGCCAACGTCCTGACTTTC. Amino acids: CASTLRTGPSGANVLTF. Full variable domain (outside the CDR3, taken from reference TRBV7-2 and TRBJ2-6): GAGVSQSPSNKVTEKGKDVELRCDPISGHTALYWYRQSLGQGLEFLIYFQGNSAPDKSGLPSDRFSAERTGGSVSTLTIQRTQQEDSAVYLCASTLRTGPSGANVLTFGAGSRLTVL.

This clone was found once. The rearrangement links TRBV4-1 to TRBJ1-2, with D unresolved. The CDR3 extends over 12 amino acids. Germline V lookup: CDR1 MGHRA, CDR2 YSYEKL. Trimming took off 1 base at V and 6 bases at J, with 6 bases between the two ends. CDR3 protein: CASSQGRDGYTF. CDR3 DNA sequence: TGCGCCAGCAGCCAAGGTAGAGATGGCTACACCTTC.

With regard to this clone: The sample holds other DNA sequences that translate to the same CDR3. The rearrangement joins TRBV5-1 to TRBJ1-1; D uncertain. V lost 0 bases and J lost 1, with 10 bases in between. Germline CDR1 and CDR2: SGHRS and YFSETQ. This CDR3 is 15 amino acids long. The DNA of the CDR3 is TGCGCCAGCAGCTTGGTTGGGGAGGGGAACACTGAAGCTTTCTTT. It encodes CASSLVGEGNTEAFF.

With respect to this clone: One junction end does not reproduce the germline sequence, and a read error may be involved. The chain is built from TRBV7-7 and TRBJ2-3; D unclear. Germline V lookup: CDR1 SSHAT, CDR2 FNYEAQ (reference sequence). The CDR3 contains 16 residues. CDR3 in DNA: TGTGCTAGCAGTTTAGAAGTCGGCAGGAATACAGATACGCAGTATTTT. This gives the protein CASSLEVGRNTDTQYF.

Only a few counts were recorded for this clone. The chain employs TRBV7-6 and TRBJ1-1; tentatively, D is TRBD1 (5 bases). Germline V gene data show CDR1 as SGHVS and CDR2 as FNYEAQ. Trimming left V 4 bases short and J 3 bases short, with 18 bases between. The CDR3 spans 16 residues. CDR3 coding DNA: TGTGCCAGCAGCTCCCTACCTTGGGGGGAGGACACTGAAGCTTTCTTT. Its protein is CASSSLPWGEDTEAFF. The whole variable domain, filled in from reference TRBV7-6 and TRBJ1-1, reads GAGVSQSPRYKVTKRGQDVALRCDPISGHVSLYWYRQALGQGPEFLTYFNYEAQQDKSGLPNDRFSAERPEGSISTLTIQRTEQRDSAMYRCASSSLPWGEDTEAFFGQGTRLTVV.

The chain combines TRBV6-1 with TRBJ1-1, with 9 nucleotides matching TRBD1. After removal of 4 bases from V and 4 bases from J, the junction contained 10 bases not matched to a gene. The CDR3 length is 16 residues. Germline values: CDR1 MNHNS, CDR2 SASEGT. CDR3 sequence: CASSARDRVGGTEAFF. DNA of the CDR3: TGTGCCAGCAGTGCCCGGGACAGGGTAGGAGGCACTGAAGCTTTCTTT.

The chain carries TRBV5-8 and TRBJ2-7; 8 bases are shared with TRBD1. Germline CDR1 SGHTS, CDR2 YDEGEE. The trim removed 2 bases at V and 1 base at J, leaving 2 bases unmatched. The CDR3 length is 14 residues. Here the CDR3 DNA reads TGTGCCAGCAGCTTTCGGACAGGGTCCTACGAGCAGTACTTC. Translation: CASSFRTGSYEQYF.

This chain uses TRBV19 with TRBJ2-1; 15 bases map to TRBD2. The germline V gene has CDR1 LNHDA and CDR2 SQIVND (reference sequence). The V gene end was trimmed by 7 bases and the J gene end by 10 bases; junction bases not matched to a gene: 8. The CDR3 runs 15 residues. The chain's CDR3 is CASKTGLAGGEEQFF. CDR3 coding DNA: TGTGCCAGTAAGACGGGACTAGCGGGAGGTGAGGAGCAGTTCTTC.

V gene TRBV25-1 combines with J gene TRBJ2-7, with D hard to call. Trimming removed 3 bases at V and 6 bases at J, with 6 bases between. Germline V gives CDR1 MGHDK, CDR2 SYGVNS. The CDR3 totals 11 residues. In DNA, the CDR3 is TGTGCCAGCAGTGAGCAGGTCGAGCAGTACTTC. This gives the protein CASSEQVEQYF.

This clone is a singleton in its sample. The rearrangement joins TRBV9 to TRBJ2-5, with 7 bases fitting TRBD1. Losses at the gene ends were 3 bases for V and 0 bases for J; bases not matched to a gene: 14. Germline V gene lookup returns CDR1 SGDLS and CDR2 YYNGEE. There are 18 residues in the CDR3. The CDR3 DNA reads TGTGCCAGCAGCGGAGGGACAGCAGCCCATCCGTACCAAGAGACCCAGTACTTC. It codes for CASSGGTAAHPYQETQYF.

The genes are TRBV12-5 and TRBJ1-6; 7 bases map to TRBD1. This CDR3 is 16 amino acids long. Trimming took 7 bases from V and 4 from J; bases not matched to a gene: 10. CDR1 is LGHNT, CDR2 FRNRAP, per germline. CDR3 in DNA: TGTGCTAGTGCCCCCCCAGGGGGGCAGTATAATTCACCCCTCCACTTT. Translating it yields CASAPPGGQYNSPLHF.

This clone has just a few counts. The chain links TRBV10-3 to TRBJ2-5; TRBD1 aligns across 8 bases. The CDR3 runs to 15 residues. Germline-derived CDR1 and CDR2 are ENHRY and SYGVKD. Trimming removed 0 bases from V and 2 bases from J; junction bases left unmatched: 2. The CDR3 DNA reads TGTGCCATCAGTGAGTCAGGGACAGGTCAAGAGACCCAGTACTTC. It is translated as CAISESGTGQETQYF.

The rearrangement uses TRBV25-1 and TRBJ1-2; D unclear. Trimming pared 2 bases from V and 0 bases from J, leaving 4 bases between. The germline V gene encodes CDR1 MGHDK and CDR2 SYGVNS. The CDR3 extends over 13 amino acids. CDR3 sequence: CASSEPANYGYTF. In DNA, the CDR3 is TGTGCCAGCAGTGAACCAGCTAACTATGGCTACACCTTC.

J is TRBJ2-3 and V is TRBV30; the match to TRBD2 covers 13 bases. Per germline, CDR1 GTSNPN and CDR2 SVGIG (reference sequence). Unmatched junction bases numbered 3, after V lost 2 bases and J lost 1 base. The CDR3 contains 16 residues. This chain's CDR3 is CAWSFGLAGGTDTQYF. The CDR3 coding sequence is TGTGCCTGGAGTTTCGGACTAGCGGGGGGCACAGATACGCAGTATTTT.